This entry features one T cell receptor (beta chain) sequence. Germline CDR1 is LGHNT and CDR2 is FRNRAP. This CDR3 is built from 15 residues. With V trimmed by 5 bases and J by 7 bases, 9 bases remained unmatched. The data originate from a study of OX40 agonist ivuxolimab in advanced cancers. Study details: Partial response was recorded in three patients: one hepatocellular carcinoma and two cutaneous melanoma cases.

The table came from immunoSEQ multiplex PCR; TCRdb's copy has only in-frame clones and leaves some out. The sample holds under 75,000 clones; 92% are singletons and the top ten take around 7.3%. The material sequenced was CD4+ or CD8+ T cells sorted from blood, taken in a trial of the OX40 agonist ivuxolimab. This TCR came from an adult with an advanced solid tumor such as melanoma, head and neck, liver or kidney cancer. This chain joins TRBV12-5 and TRBJ2-1; 9 bases match TRBD1. This CDR3 reads CASGIRQGERNEQFF. The CDR3 region has the DNA TGTGCTAGTGGTATCCGACAGGGGGAAAGGAATGAGCAGTTCTTC.